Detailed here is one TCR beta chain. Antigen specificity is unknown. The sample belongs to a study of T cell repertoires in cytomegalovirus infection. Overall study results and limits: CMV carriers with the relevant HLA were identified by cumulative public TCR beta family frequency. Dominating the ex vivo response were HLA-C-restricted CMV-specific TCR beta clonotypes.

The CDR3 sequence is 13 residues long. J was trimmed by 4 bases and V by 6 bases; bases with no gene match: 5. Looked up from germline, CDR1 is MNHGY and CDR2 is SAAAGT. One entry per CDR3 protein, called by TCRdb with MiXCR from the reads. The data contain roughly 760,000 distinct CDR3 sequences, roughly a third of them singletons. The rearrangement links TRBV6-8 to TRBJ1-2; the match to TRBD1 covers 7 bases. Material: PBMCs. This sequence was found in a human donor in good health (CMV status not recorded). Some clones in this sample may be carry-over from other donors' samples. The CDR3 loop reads CASRSTGFYGYTF. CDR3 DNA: TGTGCCAGCAGGTCGACAGGGTTCTATGGCTACACCTTC.